The 9 T cell receptor beta chains below were found in one sample sequenced in a study of cytomegalovirus exposure and HLA in healthy donors (TCRdb year 2017). Library prep was done by the immunoSEQ multiplex PCR assay. For the multiplex PCR, a mixture combining 60 forward primers for TCR Vbeta segments and 13 reverse primers for TCR Jbeta segments was used. Sourced from immuneACCESS, this table was stored by TCRdb with only in-frame sequences that have V and J called. A share of the clones is absent; for the studies checked, an unresolved V gene accounts for under half, and the remainder has no known explanation. Within this sample are 100,000 to 120,000 clones, with roughly two thirds of them counted one time only. Of the sample, around 3.5% is held by the ten largest clones. Sequencing input: PBMCs. The source of these receptors is a man aged 25 to 40 in good health and CMV-seronegative.

This clone was seen once. The V and J genes are TRBV9 and TRBJ2-7; TRBD2 is a possible D gene (6 bases). The length of the CDR3 is 17 residues. Germline V gene data show CDR1 as SGDLS and CDR2 as YYNGEE. V was clipped by 4 bases and J by 0 bases, with 20 bases between them. In nucleotides, the CDR3 is TGTGCCAGCAGCCGGGCCCCGGCGGGGCGGATCTCCTACGAGCAGTACTTC. Protein: CASSRAPAGRISYEQYF.

This clone was seen only a few times. The chain recombines TRBV28 with TRBJ1-1; D is perhaps TRBD1 (5 bases). The germline V and J ends were trimmed by 2 bases and 4 bases, with 14 bases remaining between them. The CDR3 contains 15 residues. CDR1 MDHEN and CDR2 SYDVKM come from the germline V gene. The CDR3 region is CASSLVAGSTTEAFF. Written as DNA, the CDR3 is TGTGCCAGCAGTTTAGTTGCAGGGTCAACCACTGAAGCTTTCTTT.

The chain recombines TRBV6-1 with TRBJ2-7, with D possibly matching TRBD1 (6 bases). Germline CDR1 and CDR2: MNHNS and SASEGT. This CDR3 has 15 amino acids. The V end lost 8 bases, the J end lost 4 bases, and 21 bases lay between the germline ends. The CDR3 spells CASCLGASTIYEQYF. The CDR3 DNA reads TGTGCCAGCTGCCTGGGGGCCTCTACTATTTACGAGCAGTACTTC.

J is TRBJ2-3 and V is TRBV29-1, with D possibly being TRBD2 (5 bases). Deletions cut 5 bases from V and 4 bases from J, with 19 bases between. Germline assignment: CDR1 SQVTM and CDR2 ANQGSEA. The CDR3 contains 15 residues. CDR3 amino acids: CSVPEGRAGPDTQYF. Written as DNA, the CDR3 is TGCAGCGTTCCCGAGGGTAGGGCTGGGCCAGATACGCAGTATTTT.

V is TRBV5-1 and J is TRBJ2-6; no clear D. The CDR3 length is 17 residues. The V end lost 3 bases, the J end lost 0 bases, and 13 bases lay between the germline ends. Germline CDR1 reads SGHRS; CDR2 reads YFSETQ. CDR3 amino acids: CASSSKMESSGANVLTF. DNA for the CDR3: TGCGCCAGCAGCTCGAAGATGGAGTCCTCTGGGGCCAACGTCCTGACTTTC.

The genes are TRBV5-4 and TRBJ2-7; TRBD2 might be the D (5 bases). V lost 2 bases and J 11 bases, leaving 14 bases between the germline ends. CDR3 length equals 12 residues. Looked up from germline, CDR1 is SGHNT and CDR2 is YYREEE (reference sequence). The CDR3 DNA reads as TGTGCCAGCAGCTTATCAGGCGGGTTTAAGTACTTC. It specifies CASSLSGGFKYF.

The rearrangement uses TRBV7-2 and TRBJ1-2; D is ambiguous. Trimming shortened V by 3 bases and J by 2 bases, and 10 bases separated the two germline ends. Germline CDR1 reads SGHTA; CDR2 reads FQGNSA. This CDR3 has 14 amino acids. Here the CDR3 reads CASSFGWENYGYTF. CDR3 DNA sequence: TGTGCCAGCAGCTTCGGATGGGAGAACTATGGCTACACCTTC.

On this clone: At the DNA level, this CDR3 is encoded by other sequences in the same sample as well. CDR3 sequence (DNA): TGTGCCAGCAGCGTAGAGGGAACAGGGCCCAGCTCCTACGAGCAGTACTTC. Its translation: CASSVEGTGPSSYEQYF. The chain recombines TRBV9 with TRBJ2-7; D may be TRBD1 (6 bases). The germline V gene has CDR1 SGDLS and CDR2 YYNGEE. The CDR3 runs to 17 residues. Deletions cut 0 bases from V and 0 bases from J, with 16 bases between.

The J gene is TRBJ1-5, the V gene TRBV28; D perhaps matches TRBD1 (5 bases). There are 13 residues in the CDR3. CDR1 is MDHEN and CDR2 is SYDVKM in the germline V gene. The V end was cut by 6 bases, the J end by 4 bases, with 10 bases between. This CDR3 is CASSWGDNQPQHF. In DNA, the CDR3 is TGTGCCAGCAGCTGGGGGGATAATCAGCCCCAGCATTTT.